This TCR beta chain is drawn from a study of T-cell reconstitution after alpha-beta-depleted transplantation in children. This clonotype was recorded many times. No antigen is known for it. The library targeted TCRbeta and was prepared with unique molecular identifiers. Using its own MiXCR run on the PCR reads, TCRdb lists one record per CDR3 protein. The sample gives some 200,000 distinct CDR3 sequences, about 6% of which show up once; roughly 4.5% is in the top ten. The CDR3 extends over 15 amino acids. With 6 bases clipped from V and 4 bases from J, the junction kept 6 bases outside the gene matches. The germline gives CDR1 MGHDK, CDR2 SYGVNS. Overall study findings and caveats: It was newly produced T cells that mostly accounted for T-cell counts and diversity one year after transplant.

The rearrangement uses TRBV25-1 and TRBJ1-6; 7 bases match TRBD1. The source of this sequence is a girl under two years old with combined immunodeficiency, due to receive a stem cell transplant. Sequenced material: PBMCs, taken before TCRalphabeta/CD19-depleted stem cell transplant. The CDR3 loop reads CASRSGQPYNSPLHF. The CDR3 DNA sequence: TGTGCCAGCAGATCGGGACAGCCTTATAATTCACCCCTCCACTTT.